Listed below are T cell receptor beta chains from one sample, sequenced in a study of cytomegalovirus exposure and HLA in healthy donors. This table comes from immunoSEQ multiplex PCR, and its TCRdb copy is limited to in-frame clones, with some not included. This table holds 100,000 to 150,000 clones, 80% found once. The sequenced sample was PBMCs. Receptor source: a man under 40 in good health and CMV-seropositive. Each CDR3 is given with its conserved first and last residue. Each record gives: D gene, clone size, V gene, J gene, CDR3 protein, CDR3 DNA. D genes are given only for firm matches. Size is omitted from some rows. Given values are once, few, many or a class for expanded clones.

d_gene: .; abundance: .; v_gene: TRBV19; j_gene: TRBJ1-6; CDR3aa: CASRQANSPLHF; CDR3nt: TGTGCCAGTAGACAGGCGAATTCACCCCTCCACTTT
d_gene: .; abundance: .; v_gene: TRBV18; j_gene: TRBJ2-1; CDR3aa: CASSRLRDNNEQFF; CDR3nt: TGTGCCAGCTCCCGGCTCCGGGACAACAATGAGCAGTTCTTC
d_gene: TRBD1; abundance: .; v_gene: TRBV7-8; j_gene: TRBJ1-2; CDR3aa: CASSLGRGQGVRGGRGYTF; CDR3nt: TGTGCCAGCAGCTTAGGGAGGGGACAGGGGGTGAGGGGCGGACGTGGCTACACCTTC
d_gene: .; abundance: .; v_gene: TRBV4-1; j_gene: TRBJ2-1; CDR3aa: CASSEDGLSYNEQFF; CDR3nt: TGCGCCAGCAGCGAAGACGGACTCTCCTACAATGAGCAGTTCTTC
d_gene: TRBD1; abundance: .; v_gene: TRBV29-1; j_gene: TRBJ1-3; CDR3aa: CSVQQGAGNTIYF; CDR3nt: TGCAGCGTACAACAGGGGGCTGGAAACACCATATATTTT
d_gene: TRBD1; abundance: .; v_gene: TRBV7-2; j_gene: TRBJ1-4; CDR3aa: CASSSQGATGEKLFF; CDR3nt: TGTGCCAGCAGCTCGCAGGGGGCAACGGGTGAAAAACTGTTTTTT
d_gene: TRBD1; abundance: .; v_gene: TRBV27; j_gene: TRBJ1-2; CDR3aa: CASSFARQGGGYTF; CDR3nt: TGTGCCAGCAGTTTTGCGAGACAGGGGGGCGGCTACACCTTC
d_gene: TRBD2; abundance: .; v_gene: TRBV2; j_gene: TRBJ2-3; CDR3aa: CASSVKRGPPTDTQYF; CDR3nt: TGTGCCAGCAGTGTAAAGCGGGGGCCGCCCACAGATACGCAGTATTTT
d_gene: .; abundance: .; v_gene: TRBV9; j_gene: TRBJ1-2; CDR3aa: CASSPLRGGGGYTF; CDR3nt: TGTGCCAGCAGCCCGCTCCGCGGGGGAGGAGGCTACACCTTC
d_gene: .; abundance: .; v_gene: TRBV18; j_gene: TRBJ1-1; CDR3aa: CASSPATGMNTEAFF; CDR3nt: TGTGCCAGCTCACCTGCTACAGGCATGAACACTGAAGCTTTCTTT
d_gene: .; abundance: .; v_gene: TRBV7-2; j_gene: TRBJ1-1; CDR3aa: CASSLFAGTEAFF; CDR3nt: TGTGCCAGCAGCTTATTCGCGGGCACTGAAGCTTTCTTT
d_gene: TRBD1; abundance: few; v_gene: TRBV30; j_gene: TRBJ1-1; CDR3aa: CAWRGDRRNTEAFF; CDR3nt: TGTGCCTGGAGGGGGGACAGACGGAACACTGAAGCTTTCTTT
d_gene: TRBD1; abundance: .; v_gene: TRBV6-1; j_gene: TRBJ1-2; CDR3aa: CASLRTGDYGYTF; CDR3nt: TGTGCCAGCCTCCGGACAGGGGACTATGGCTACACCTTC
d_gene: TRBD1; abundance: .; v_gene: TRBV11-2; j_gene: TRBJ2-7; CDR3aa: CASSLVGSGQGTYEQYF; CDR3nt: TGTGCCAGCAGCTTAGTTGGATCGGGACAGGGGACCTACGAGCAGTACTTC
d_gene: .; abundance: .; v_gene: TRBV18; j_gene: TRBJ2-5; CDR3aa: CASSPPPGRETQYF; CDR3nt: TGTGCCAGCTCACCACCGCCAGGGAGGGAGACCCAGTACTTC
d_gene: TRBD1; abundance: .; v_gene: TRBV5-1; j_gene: TRBJ1-2; CDR3aa: CASSPDREGYGGYTF; CDR3nt: TGCGCCAGCAGCCCGGACAGGGAAGGATATGGTGGCTACACCTTC
d_gene: TRBD1; abundance: few; v_gene: TRBV12-5; j_gene: TRBJ1-3; CDR3aa: CASGLGSGGSGNTIYF; CDR3nt: TGTGCTAGTGGTTTGGGGTCAGGGGGCTCTGGAAACACCATATATTTT
d_gene: .; abundance: .; v_gene: TRBV30; j_gene: TRBJ2-3; CDR3aa: CAWSALPRGFGTDTQYF; CDR3nt: TGTGCCTGGAGTGCCCTCCCGAGGGGGTTTGGCACAGATACGCAGTATTTT
d_gene: .; abundance: .; v_gene: TRBV6-5; j_gene: TRBJ1-1; CDR3aa: CASSYSDGGEAFF; CDR3nt: TGTGCCAGCAGTTACTCAGACGGGGGTGAAGCTTTCTTT
d_gene: TRBD1; abundance: .; v_gene: TRBV6-5; j_gene: TRBJ1-5; CDR3aa: CASSRDRSGNQPQHF; CDR3nt: TGTGCCAGCAGTCGGGACAGGAGCGGCAATCAGCCCCAGCATTTT
d_gene: TRBD1; abundance: .; v_gene: TRBV5-1; j_gene: TRBJ2-2; CDR3aa: CASSLQGSAGELFF; CDR3nt: TGCGCCAGCAGCTTACAGGGGTCCGCCGGGGAGCTGTTTTTT
d_gene: TRBD1; abundance: few; v_gene: TRBV6-1; j_gene: TRBJ2-2; CDR3aa: CASRDRGVGELFF; CDR3nt: TGTGCCAGCAGGGACAGGGGTGTCGGGGAGCTGTTTTTT
d_gene: TRBD1; abundance: .; v_gene: TRBV6-4; j_gene: TRBJ1-1; CDR3aa: CASSDSDRGTEAFF; CDR3nt: TGTGCCAGCAGTGACTCCGACAGGGGCACTGAAGCTTTCTTT
d_gene: .; abundance: .; v_gene: TRBV4-1; j_gene: TRBJ2-7; CDR3aa: CASSQEDRDSYEQYF; CDR3nt: TGCGCCAGCAGCCAAGAGGACCGGGACTCCTACGAGCAGTACTTC
d_gene: TRBD1; abundance: .; v_gene: TRBV19; j_gene: TRBJ1-2; CDR3aa: CASSEPGGNNNYGYTF; CDR3nt: TGTGCCAGTAGTGAACCAGGGGGCAATAATAACTATGGCTACACCTTC
d_gene: .; abundance: .; v_gene: TRBV19; j_gene: TRBJ1-1; CDR3aa: CASSILMGNTEAFF; CDR3nt: TGTGCCAGTAGTATATTGATGGGCAACACTGAAGCTTTCTTT
d_gene: TRBD1; abundance: .; v_gene: TRBV7-9; j_gene: TRBJ2-3; CDR3aa: CASSFGIGDRDRDTQYF; CDR3nt: TGTGCCAGCAGCTTTGGTATTGGGGACAGGGACAGAGATACGCAGTATTTT
d_gene: .; abundance: once; v_gene: TRBV6-1; j_gene: TRBJ2-2; CDR3aa: CASRGTNTGELFF; CDR3nt: TGTGCCAGCAGGGGCACGAACACCGGGGAGCTGTTTTTT
d_gene: TRBD1; abundance: .; v_gene: TRBV29-1; j_gene: TRBJ1-6; CDR3aa: CSVRDRGGSNSPLHF; CDR3nt: TGCAGCGTTCGGGACAGGGGTGGGAGTAATTCACCCCTCCACTTT
d_gene: TRBD2; abundance: .; v_gene: TRBV5-1; j_gene: TRBJ2-5; CDR3aa: CASSSGKTSGGAMETQYF; CDR3nt: TGCGCCAGCAGCTCGGGGAAGACTAGCGGGGGGGCCATGGAGACCCAGTACTTC
d_gene: .; abundance: few; v_gene: TRBV5-1; j_gene: TRBJ2-7; CDR3aa: CASSLDDSYEQYF; CDR3nt: TGCGCCAGCAGCTTGGACGACAGTTACGAGCAGTACTTC
d_gene: .; abundance: .; v_gene: TRBV10-2; j_gene: TRBJ2-3; CDR3aa: CASPGDGVRRKTDTQYF; CDR3nt: TGCGCCAGCCCAGGGGACGGGGTACGTCGGAAAACAGATACGCAGTATTTT
d_gene: TRBD1; abundance: .; v_gene: TRBV7-8; j_gene: TRBJ1-1; CDR3aa: CASSSTGRLRNTEAFF; CDR3nt: TGTGCCAGCAGCTCGACAGGGCGTTTGAGAAACACTGAAGCTTTCTTT
d_gene: .; abundance: .; v_gene: TRBV5-5; j_gene: TRBJ1-5; CDR3aa: CASSLLPANQPQHF; CDR3nt: TGTGCCAGCAGCCTACTACCCGCGAATCAGCCCCAGCATTTT
d_gene: TRBD1; abundance: .; v_gene: TRBV4-2; j_gene: TRBJ2-7; CDR3aa: CASSPRTGANEQYF; CDR3nt: TGTGCCAGCAGCCCCCGGACAGGGGCTAACGAGCAGTACTTC
d_gene: .; abundance: .; v_gene: TRBV2; j_gene: TRBJ2-3; CDR3aa: CASGGGENTDTQYF; CDR3nt: TGTGCCAGCGGAGGGGGGGAAAACACAGATACGCAGTATTTT
d_gene: .; abundance: .; v_gene: TRBV6-1; j_gene: TRBJ1-6; CDR3aa: CASSELRRPLHF; CDR3nt: TGTGCCAGCAGTGAACTGAGAAGACCCCTCCACTTT
d_gene: .; abundance: .; v_gene: TRBV2; j_gene: TRBJ2-7; CDR3aa: CASSEIRTGNYEQYF; CDR3nt: TGTGCCAGCAGTGAGATCAGGACCGGGAACTACGAGCAGTACTTC
d_gene: TRBD2; abundance: .; v_gene: TRBV9; j_gene: TRBJ2-2; CDR3aa: CASSEGRDGELFF; CDR3nt: TGTGCCAGCAGCGAGGGGAGGGATGGGGAGCTGTTTTTT
d_gene: .; abundance: .; v_gene: TRBV7-8; j_gene: TRBJ1-5; CDR3aa: CASSFSPTQGQPQHF; CDR3nt: TGTGCCAGCAGCTTCTCCCCTACCCAGGGGCAGCCCCAGCATTTT
d_gene: TRBD1; abundance: .; v_gene: TRBV5-1; j_gene: TRBJ2-5; CDR3aa: CASSLVTGQGRSETQYF; CDR3nt: TGCGCCAGCAGCTTGGTAACGGGACAGGGACGTTCAGAGACCCAGTACTTC
d_gene: .; abundance: .; v_gene: TRBV5-1; j_gene: TRBJ1-2; CDR3aa: CASSPKPAGGYTF; CDR3nt: TGCGCCAGCAGCCCCAAACCGGCAGGAGGCTACACCTTC